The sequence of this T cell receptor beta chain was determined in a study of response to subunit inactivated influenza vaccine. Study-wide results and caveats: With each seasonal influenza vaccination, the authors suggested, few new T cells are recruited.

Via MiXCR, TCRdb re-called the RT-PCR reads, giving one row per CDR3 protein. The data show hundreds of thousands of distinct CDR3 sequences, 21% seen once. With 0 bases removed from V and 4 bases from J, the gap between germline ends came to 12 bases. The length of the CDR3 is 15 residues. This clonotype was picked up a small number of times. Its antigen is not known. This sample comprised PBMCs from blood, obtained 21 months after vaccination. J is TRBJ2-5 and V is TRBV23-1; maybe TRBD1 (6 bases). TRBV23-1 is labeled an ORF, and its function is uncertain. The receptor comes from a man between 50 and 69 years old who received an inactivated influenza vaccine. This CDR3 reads CASSQSTGRRETQYF. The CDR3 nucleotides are TGCGCCAGCAGTCAATCAACAGGGCGTAGAGAGACCCAGTACTTC.